This T cell receptor beta chain comes out of a study of T cell repertoires in cytomegalovirus infection. TCRdb reanalysed the reads using MiXCR and keeps one entry per CDR3 protein. The top ten clones hold around 4.5% of a sample with about 320,000 distinct CDR3 sequences, 8% to 9.5% of them seen once. This clonotype was recorded at least ten times. The antigen is not known. Study outcomes and limitations: HLA-C-restricted CMV-specific TCR beta clonotypes prevailed in the ex vivo response.

The germline V gene encodes CDR1 MNHNY and CDR2 SVGAGI (reference sequence). This CDR3 contains 14 residues. Trimming cost V 6 bases and J 3 bases, with 11 bases left between them. Source material: PBMCs. This receptor was taken from a human donor in good health (CMV status not recorded). Some clones in this sample may be carry-over from other donors' samples. This sequence joins TRBV6-6 and TRBJ2-2, with a tentative D call TRBD2 (5 bases). CDR3 residues: CASRHSGYTGELFF. The CDR3 DNA reads TGTGCCAGCAGGCACAGCGGCTACACCGGGGAGCTGTTTTTT.